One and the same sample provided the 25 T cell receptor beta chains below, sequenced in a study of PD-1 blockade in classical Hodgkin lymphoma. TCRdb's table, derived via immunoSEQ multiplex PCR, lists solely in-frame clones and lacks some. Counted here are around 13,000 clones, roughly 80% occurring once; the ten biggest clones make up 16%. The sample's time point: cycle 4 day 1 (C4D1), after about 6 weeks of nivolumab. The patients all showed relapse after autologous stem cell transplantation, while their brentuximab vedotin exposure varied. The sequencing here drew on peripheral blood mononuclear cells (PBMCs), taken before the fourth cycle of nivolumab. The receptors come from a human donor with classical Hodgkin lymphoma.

The CDR3 sequence is CSARDTDTQYF. Written as DNA, the CDR3 is TGCAGTGCTAGGGACACAGATACGCAGTATTTT. The chain joins TRBV20-1 to TRBJ2-3; no clear D gene. The germline V gene has CDR1 DFQATT and CDR2 SNEGSKA (reference sequence). This CDR3 comprises 11 residues. With 3 bases removed from V and 2 bases from J, the gap between germline ends came to 3 bases.

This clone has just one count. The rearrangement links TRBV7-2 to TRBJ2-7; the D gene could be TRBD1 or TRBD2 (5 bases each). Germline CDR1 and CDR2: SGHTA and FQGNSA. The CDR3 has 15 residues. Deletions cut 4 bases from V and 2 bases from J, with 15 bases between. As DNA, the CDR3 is TGTGCCAGCAGCTATACCGGGACCACCACCTACGAGCAGTACTTC. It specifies CASSYTGTTTYEQYF.

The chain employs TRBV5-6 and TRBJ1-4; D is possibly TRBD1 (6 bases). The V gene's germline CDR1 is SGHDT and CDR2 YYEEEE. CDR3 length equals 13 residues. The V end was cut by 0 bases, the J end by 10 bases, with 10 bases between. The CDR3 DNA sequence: TGTGCCAGCAGCTTGGTCAGGGGAGGAAAACTGTTTTTT. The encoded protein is CASSLVRGGKLFF.

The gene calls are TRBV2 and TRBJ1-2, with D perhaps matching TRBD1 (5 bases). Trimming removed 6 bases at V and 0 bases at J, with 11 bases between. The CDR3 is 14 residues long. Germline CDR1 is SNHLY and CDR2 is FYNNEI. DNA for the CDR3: TGTGCCAGCAGGACCGGGACGCCTAACTATGGCTACACCTTC. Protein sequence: CASRTGTPNYGYTF.

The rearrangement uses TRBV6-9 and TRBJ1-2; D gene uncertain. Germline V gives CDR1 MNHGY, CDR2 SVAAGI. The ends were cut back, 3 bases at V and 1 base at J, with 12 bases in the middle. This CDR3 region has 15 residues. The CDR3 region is CASSYGLGINYGYTF. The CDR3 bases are TGTGCCAGCAGTTACGGGCTGGGAATTAACTATGGCTACACCTTC.

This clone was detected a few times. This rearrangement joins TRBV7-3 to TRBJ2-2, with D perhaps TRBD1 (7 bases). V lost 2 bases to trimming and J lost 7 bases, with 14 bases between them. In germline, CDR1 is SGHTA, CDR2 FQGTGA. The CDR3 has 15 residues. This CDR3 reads CASSLGGGSSGELFF. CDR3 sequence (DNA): TGTGCCAGCAGCTTAGGAGGGGGCTCAAGCGGGGAGCTGTTTTTT.

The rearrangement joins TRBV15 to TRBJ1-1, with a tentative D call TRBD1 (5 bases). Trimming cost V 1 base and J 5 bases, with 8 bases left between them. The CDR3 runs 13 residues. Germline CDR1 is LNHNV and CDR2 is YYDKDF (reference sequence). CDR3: CATSRVRGTEAFF. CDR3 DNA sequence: TGTGCCACCAGCAGAGTTAGGGGAACTGAAGCTTTCTTT.

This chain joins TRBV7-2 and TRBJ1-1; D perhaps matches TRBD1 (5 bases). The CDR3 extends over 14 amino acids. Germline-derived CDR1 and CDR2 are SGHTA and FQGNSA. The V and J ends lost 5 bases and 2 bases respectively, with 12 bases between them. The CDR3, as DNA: TGTGCCAGCAGCATCGGACACTCTAACACTGAAGCTTTCTTT. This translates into CASSIGHSNTEAFF.

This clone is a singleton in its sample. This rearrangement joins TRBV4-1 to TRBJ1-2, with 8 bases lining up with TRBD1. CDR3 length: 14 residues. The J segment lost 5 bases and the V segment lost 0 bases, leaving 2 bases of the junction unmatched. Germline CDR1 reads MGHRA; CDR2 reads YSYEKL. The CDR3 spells CASSQERQGYGYTF. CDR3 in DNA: TGCGCCAGCAGCCAAGAAAGACAGGGGTATGGCTACACCTTC.

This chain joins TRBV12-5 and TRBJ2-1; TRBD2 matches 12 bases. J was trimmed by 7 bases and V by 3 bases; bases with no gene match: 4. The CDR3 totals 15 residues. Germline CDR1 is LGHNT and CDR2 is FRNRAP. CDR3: CASGLASGGENEQFF. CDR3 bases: TGTGCTAGTGGTTTAGCTAGCGGGGGGGAGAATGAGCAGTTCTTC.

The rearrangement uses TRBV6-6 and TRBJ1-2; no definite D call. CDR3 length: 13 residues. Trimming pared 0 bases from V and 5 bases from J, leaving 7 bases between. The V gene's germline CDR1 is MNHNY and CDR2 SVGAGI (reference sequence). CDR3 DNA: TGTGCCAGCAGTTACTCGCGGGAATATGGCTACACCTTC. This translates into CASSYSREYGYTF.

CDR3 nucleotides: TGTGCCAGCTTAATCAAGAACTATGGCTACACCTTC. Amino acid sequence: CASLIKNYGYTF. This sequence joins TRBV7-2 and TRBJ1-2; no clear D gene. This CDR3 contains 12 residues. Per the germline V gene, CDR1 is SGHTA and CDR2 is FQGNSA. V lost 8 bases to trimming and J lost 2 bases, with 9 bases between them. Using reference TRBV7-2 and TRBJ1-2 for the parts outside the CDR3, the full variable domain is GAGVSQSPSNKVTEKGKDVELRCDPISGHTALYWYRQSLGQGLEFLIYFQGNSAPDKSGLPSDRFSAERTGGSVSTLTIQRTQQEDSAVYLCASLIKNYGYTFGSGTRLTVV.

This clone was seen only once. The DNA for the CDR3 is TGTGCCAGCAGTCCTAGGGGTCCTGGCTACACCTTC. It is translated as CASSPRGPGYTF. The rearrangement uses TRBV28 and TRBJ1-2, with D tentatively TRBD1 (5 bases). This CDR3 is 12 amino acids long. The germline CDR1 and CDR2 sequences are MDHEN and SYDVKM. Trimming cost V 5 bases and J 7 bases, with 11 bases left between them.

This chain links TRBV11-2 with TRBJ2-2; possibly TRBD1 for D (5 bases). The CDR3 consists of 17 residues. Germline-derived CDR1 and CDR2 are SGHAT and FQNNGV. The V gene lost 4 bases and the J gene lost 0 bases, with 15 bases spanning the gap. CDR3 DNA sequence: TGTGCCAGCAGCTGGAAGACAGTCTACGCGAACACCGGGGAGCTGTTTTTT. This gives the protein CASSWKTVYANTGELFF.

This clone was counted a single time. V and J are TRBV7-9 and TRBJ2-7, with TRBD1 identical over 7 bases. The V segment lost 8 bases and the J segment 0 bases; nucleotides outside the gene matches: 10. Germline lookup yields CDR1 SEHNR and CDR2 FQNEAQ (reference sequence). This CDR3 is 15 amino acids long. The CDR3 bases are TGTGCCAGCGGCGGTACACAGGGGAGCTCCTACGAGCAGTACTTC. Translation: CASGGTQGSSYEQYF.

CDR3: CASRDSFLSGTGSYEQYF. DNA of the CDR3: TGTGCCAGCAGGGATAGTTTTTTATCCGGGACAGGGTCCTACGAGCAGTACTTC. The V call is TRBV27, the J call TRBJ2-7; 9 nucleotides align to TRBD1. This CDR3 has 18 amino acids. Germline V gene data show CDR1 as MNHEY and CDR2 as SMNVEV (reference sequence). V lost 6 bases to trimming and J lost 1 base; unmatched junction nucleotides: 16.

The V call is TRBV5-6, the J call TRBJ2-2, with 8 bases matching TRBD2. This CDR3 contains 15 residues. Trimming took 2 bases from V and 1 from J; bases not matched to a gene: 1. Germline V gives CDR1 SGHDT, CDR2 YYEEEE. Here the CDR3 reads CASSLAGENTGELFF. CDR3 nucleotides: TGTGCCAGCAGCTTAGCGGGGGAGAACACCGGGGAGCTGTTTTTT.

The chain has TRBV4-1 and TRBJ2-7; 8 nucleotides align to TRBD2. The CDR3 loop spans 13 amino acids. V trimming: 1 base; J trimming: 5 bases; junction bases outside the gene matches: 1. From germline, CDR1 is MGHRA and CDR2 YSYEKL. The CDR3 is CASSQVRGDEQYF. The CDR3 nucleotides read TGCGCCAGCAGCCAAGTGCGGGGGGACGAGCAGTACTTC.

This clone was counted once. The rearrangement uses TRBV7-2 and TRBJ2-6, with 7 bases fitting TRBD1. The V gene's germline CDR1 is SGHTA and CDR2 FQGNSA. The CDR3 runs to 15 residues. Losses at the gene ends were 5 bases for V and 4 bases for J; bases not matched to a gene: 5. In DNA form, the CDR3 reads TGTGCCAGCAGCAACAGGGGAGCCGGGGCCAACGTCCTGACTTTC. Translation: CASSNRGAGANVLTF.

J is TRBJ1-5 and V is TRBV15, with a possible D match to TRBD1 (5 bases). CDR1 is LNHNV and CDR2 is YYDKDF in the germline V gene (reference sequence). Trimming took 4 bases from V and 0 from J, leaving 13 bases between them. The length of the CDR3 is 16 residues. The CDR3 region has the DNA TGTGCCACCAGCATCAGACAGATCCATAGCAATCAGCCCCAGCATTTT. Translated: CATSIRQIHSNQPQHF.

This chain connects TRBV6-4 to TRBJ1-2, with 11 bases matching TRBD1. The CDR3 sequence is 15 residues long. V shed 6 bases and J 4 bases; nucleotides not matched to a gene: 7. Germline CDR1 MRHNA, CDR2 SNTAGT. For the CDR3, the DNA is TGTGCCAGCAGACCCGGACAGGGGGCGGGCTATGGCTACACCTTC. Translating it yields CASRPGQGAGYGYTF.

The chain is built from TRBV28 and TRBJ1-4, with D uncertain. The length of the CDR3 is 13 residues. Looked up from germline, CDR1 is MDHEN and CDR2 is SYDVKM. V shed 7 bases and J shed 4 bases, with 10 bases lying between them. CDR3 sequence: CASTSGSNEKLFF. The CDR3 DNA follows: TGTGCCAGCACCTCTGGCAGTAATGAAAAACTGTTTTTT.

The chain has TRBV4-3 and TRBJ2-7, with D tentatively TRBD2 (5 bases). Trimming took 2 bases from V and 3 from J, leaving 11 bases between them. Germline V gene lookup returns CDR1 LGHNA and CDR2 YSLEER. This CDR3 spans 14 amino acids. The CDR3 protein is CASSQSLEGYEQYF. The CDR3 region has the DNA TGCGCCAGCAGCCAAAGCCTTGAGGGCTACGAGCAGTACTTC.

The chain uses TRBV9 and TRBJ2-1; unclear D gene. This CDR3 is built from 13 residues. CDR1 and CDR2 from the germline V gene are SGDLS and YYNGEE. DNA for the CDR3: TGTGCTGACTCAACCTATGTCTACAATGAGCAGTTCTTC. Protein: CADSTYVYNEQFF.

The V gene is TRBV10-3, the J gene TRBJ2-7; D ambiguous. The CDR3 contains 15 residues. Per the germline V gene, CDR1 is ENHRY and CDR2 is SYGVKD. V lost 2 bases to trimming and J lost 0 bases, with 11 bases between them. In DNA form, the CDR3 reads TGTGCCATCAGTGAGGTGGATAGGGCCTCCTACGAGCAGTACTTC. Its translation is CAISEVDRASYEQYF.